This T cell receptor beta chain was sequenced for a study of control samples from healthy donors and cancer patients. The assay was immunoSEQ multiplex PCR, and TCRdb's table has in-frame clones only and misses some. The sample holds more than 75,000 clones, around 90% seen once. This CDR3 comprises 16 residues. CDR1 LGHNA and CDR2 YSLEER come from the germline V gene. V lost 0 bases and J lost 0, with 10 bases in between. The rearrangement joins TRBV4-3 to TRBJ2-3, with D tentatively TRBD2 (6 bases). The TCR sequence derives from a woman aged 55-69 years with head and neck cancer. Sequencing was carried out using PBMCs. The CDR3 loop reads CASSQDLAGSTDTQYF. The CDR3 bases are TGCGCCAGCAGCCAAGACCTGGCGGGGAGCACAGATACGCAGTATTTT.